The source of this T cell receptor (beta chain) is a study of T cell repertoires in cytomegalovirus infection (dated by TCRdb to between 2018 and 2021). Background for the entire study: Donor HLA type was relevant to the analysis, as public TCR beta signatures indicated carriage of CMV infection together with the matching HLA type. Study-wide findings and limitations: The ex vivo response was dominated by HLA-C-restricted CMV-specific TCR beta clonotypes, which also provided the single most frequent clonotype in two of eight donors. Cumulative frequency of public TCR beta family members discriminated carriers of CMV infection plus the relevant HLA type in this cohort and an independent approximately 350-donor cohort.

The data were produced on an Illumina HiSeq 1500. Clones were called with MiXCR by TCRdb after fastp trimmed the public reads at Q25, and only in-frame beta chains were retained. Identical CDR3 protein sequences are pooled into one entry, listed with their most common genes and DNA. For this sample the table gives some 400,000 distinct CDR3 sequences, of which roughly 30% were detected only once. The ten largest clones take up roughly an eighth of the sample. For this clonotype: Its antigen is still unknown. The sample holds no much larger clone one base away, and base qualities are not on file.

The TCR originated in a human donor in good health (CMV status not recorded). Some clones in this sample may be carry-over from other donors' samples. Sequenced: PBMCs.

The CDR3 region: CSALPREGAGNTIYF. The bases are TGCAGTGCCCTGCCTCGGGAGGGAGCTGGAAACACCATATATTTT. The rearrangement combines TRBV20-1 with TRBJ1-3, with the D gene call left open. V is cut by 6 bases and J by 2 bases, and the space between the germline ends is 17 bases. CDR1 and CDR2 are drawn from the germline V gene (reference sequence): DFQATT, SNEGSKA. The CDR3 contains 15 residues, cysteine and phenylalanine counted. This entry keeps only the CDR3 DNA: 45 bases, framed from base 1.